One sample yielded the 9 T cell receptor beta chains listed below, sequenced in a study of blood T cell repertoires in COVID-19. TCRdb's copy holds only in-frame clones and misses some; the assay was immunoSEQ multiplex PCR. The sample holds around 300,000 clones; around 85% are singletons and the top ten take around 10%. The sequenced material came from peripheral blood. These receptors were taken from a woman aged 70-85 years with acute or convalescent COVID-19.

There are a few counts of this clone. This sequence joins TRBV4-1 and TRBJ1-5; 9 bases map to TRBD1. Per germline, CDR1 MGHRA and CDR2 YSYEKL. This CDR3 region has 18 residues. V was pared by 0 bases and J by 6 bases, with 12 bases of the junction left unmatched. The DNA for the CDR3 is TGCGCCAGCAGCCAAGAGGGGGGGGGACAGGGAAGAGGTCAGCCCCAGCATTTT. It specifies CASSQEGGGQGRGQPQHF.

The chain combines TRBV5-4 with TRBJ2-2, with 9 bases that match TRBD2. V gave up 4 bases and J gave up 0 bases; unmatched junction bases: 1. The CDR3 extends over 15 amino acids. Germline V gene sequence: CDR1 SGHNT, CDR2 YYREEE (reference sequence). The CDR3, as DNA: TGTGCCAGCAGCGTAGCGGGGGCGAACACCGGGGAGCTGTTTTTT. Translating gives CASSVAGANTGELFF.

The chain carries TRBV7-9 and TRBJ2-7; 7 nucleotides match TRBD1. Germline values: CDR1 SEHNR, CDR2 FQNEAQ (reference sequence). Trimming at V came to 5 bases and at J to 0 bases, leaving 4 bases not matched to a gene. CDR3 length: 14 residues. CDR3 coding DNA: TGTGCCAGCAGCGTCGGGACAGCCTCCTACGAGCAGTACTTC. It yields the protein CASSVGTASYEQYF.

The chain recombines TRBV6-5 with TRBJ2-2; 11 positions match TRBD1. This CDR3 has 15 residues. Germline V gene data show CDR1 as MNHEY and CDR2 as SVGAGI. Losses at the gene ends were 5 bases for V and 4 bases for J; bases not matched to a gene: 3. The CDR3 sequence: CASSRTGGFTGELFF. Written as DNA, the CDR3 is TGTGCCAGCAGTAGGACAGGGGGCTTCACCGGGGAGCTGTTTTTT.

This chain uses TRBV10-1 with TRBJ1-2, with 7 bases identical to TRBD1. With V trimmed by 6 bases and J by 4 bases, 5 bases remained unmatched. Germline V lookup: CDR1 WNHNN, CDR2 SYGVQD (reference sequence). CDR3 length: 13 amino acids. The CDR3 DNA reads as TGCGCCAGCAGACGACAGGGCCCCTATGGCTACACCTTC. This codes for CASRRQGPYGYTF.

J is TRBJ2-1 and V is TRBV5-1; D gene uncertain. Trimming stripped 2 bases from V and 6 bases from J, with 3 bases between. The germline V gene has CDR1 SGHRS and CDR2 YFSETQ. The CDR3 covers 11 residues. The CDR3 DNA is TGCGCCAGCAGCTTTAGCAATGAGCAGTTCTTC. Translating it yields CASSFSNEQFF.

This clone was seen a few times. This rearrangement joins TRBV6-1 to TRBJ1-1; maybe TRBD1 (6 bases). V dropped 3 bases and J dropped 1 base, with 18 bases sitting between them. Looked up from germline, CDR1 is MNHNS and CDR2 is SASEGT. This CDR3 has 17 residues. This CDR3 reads CASSDRGTSIGNTEAFF. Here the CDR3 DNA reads TGTGCCAGCAGTGACCGTGGGACATCAATTGGGAACACTGAAGCTTTCTTT.

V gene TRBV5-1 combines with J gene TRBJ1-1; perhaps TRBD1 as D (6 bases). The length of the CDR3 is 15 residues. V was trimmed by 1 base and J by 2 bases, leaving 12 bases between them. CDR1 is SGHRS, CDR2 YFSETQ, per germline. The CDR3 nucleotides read TGCGCCAGCAGCTTGATGCAGGGGACCAACACTGAAGCTTTCTTT. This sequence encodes CASSLMQGTNTEAFF.

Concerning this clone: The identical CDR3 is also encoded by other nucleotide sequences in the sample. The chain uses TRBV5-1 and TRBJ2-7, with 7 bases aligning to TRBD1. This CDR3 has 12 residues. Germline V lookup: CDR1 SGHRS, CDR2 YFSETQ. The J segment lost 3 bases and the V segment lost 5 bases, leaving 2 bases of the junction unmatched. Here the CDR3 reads CASSRDSYEQYF. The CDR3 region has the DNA TGCGCCAGCAGTAGGGACAGCTACGAGCAGTACTTC.